Listed here are 5 T cell receptor beta chains from one sample, sequenced in a study of cytomegalovirus exposure and HLA in healthy donors. The PCR employed 60 Vbeta primers together with 13 Jbeta primers. TCRdb keeps only in-frame clones here, not all; method: immunoSEQ multiplex PCR. The sample gives about 160,000 clones, 65% to 85% of which show up once; approximately 6.5% is in the top ten. Sequencing was carried out using PBMCs. All receptors come from a male donor in good health and CMV-seropositive.

The chain combines TRBV29-1 with TRBJ2-7; the match to TRBD1 covers 8 bases. Trimming took 7 bases from V and 5 from J; bases not matched to a gene: 10. CDR1 is SQVTM, CDR2 ANQGSEA, per germline. The CDR3 has 13 residues. CDR3 sequence: CSGGQGGPDEQYF. CDR3 sequence (DNA): TGCAGCGGTGGACAGGGAGGTCCGGACGAGCAGTACTTC.

CDR3 residues: CASRGPLNTEAFF. In DNA form, the CDR3 reads TGTGCCAGCCGAGGGCCCCTGAACACTGAAGCTTTCTTT. The rearrangement joins TRBV5-4 to TRBJ1-1; D is ambiguous. V gave up 7 bases and J gave up 0 bases, with 10 bases separating them. The CDR3 is made up of 13 amino acids. Germline CDR1 and CDR2: SGHNT and YYREEE (reference sequence).

The chain is built from TRBV29-1 and TRBJ2-3; D not resolved. The CDR3 sequence is 13 residues long. CDR1 SQVTM and CDR2 ANQGSEA come from the germline V gene. The CDR3 reads CSELRTSTDTQYF. DNA of the CDR3: TGCAGTGAGCTACGAACTAGCACAGATACGCAGTATTTT.

CDR3 nucleotides: TGTGCCAGCAGCATCACAGGGGAGGCTTTCTTT. This translates into CASSITGEAFF. The rearrangement uses TRBV7-2 and TRBJ1-1; 7 bases line up with TRBD1. The CDR3 spans 11 residues. CDR1 is SGHTA and CDR2 is FQGNSA in the germline V gene. Trimming at V came to 5 bases and at J to 11 bases, leaving 5 bases not matched to a gene. The entire variable domain, with the rest obtained from reference TRBV7-2 and TRBJ1-1, is as follows: GAGVSQSPSNKVTEKGKDVELRCDPISGHTALYWYRQSLGQGLEFLIYFQGNSAPDKSGLPSDRFSAERTGGSVSTLTIQRTQQEDSAVYLCASSITGEAFFGQGTRLTVV.

The rearrangement links TRBV27 to TRBJ2-6; D not resolved. V lost 0 bases and J lost 0, with 6 bases in between. Per germline, CDR1 MNHEY and CDR2 SMNVEV (reference sequence). The CDR3 contains 16 residues. The CDR3 DNA reads TGTGCCAGCAGTTTATCGTCGGGCTCTGGGGCCAACGTCCTGACTTTC. The encoded protein is CASSLSSGSGANVLTF.